The 9 T cell receptor beta chains below come from one sample, sequenced in a study of blood T cells in healthy people across ages. A sample-barcoded 5' primer and a J-beta primer mix were used in a second PCR of roughly 6 to 11 cycles. TCRdb re-analysed the 5' RACE reads in MiXCR, keeping a single row per CDR3 protein. This repertoire shows 870,000 or so distinct CDR3 sequences, 25% to 30% found once; its top ten account for around 16%. The specimen sequenced was blood. These receptors originate from an elderly woman in good health.

A remark on this clonotype: A single base separates this from a much larger clone, so it may be a read error. The chain combines TRBV9 with TRBJ2-4, with D unclear. The CDR3 totals 13 residues. Trimming pared 3 bases from V and 6 bases from J, leaving 10 bases between. Looked up from germline, CDR1 is SGDLS and CDR2 is YYNGEE. The CDR3 DNA reads as TGTGCCAGCAGCGCCGTCATTGGAAACATTCAGTACTTC. Encoded protein: CASSAVIGNIQYF.

This chain links TRBV5-6 with TRBJ1-1; no clear D. Germline values: CDR1 SGHDT, CDR2 YYEEEE. The V end was cut by 1 base, the J end by 4 bases, with 8 bases between. The CDR3 extends over 13 amino acids. In DNA form, the CDR3 reads TGTGCCAGCAGCTTGAGACGGACCACTGAAGCTTTCTTT. Amino acid sequence: CASSLRRTTEAFF.

CDR3 coding DNA: TGTGCCAGCAGCCAACTATTACAGACCTCGAACACCGGGGAGCTGTTTTTT. This gives the protein CASSQLLQTSNTGELFF. V and J are TRBV7-8 and TRBJ2-2; the D is unclear. The CDR3 length is 17 residues. The V end was cut by 5 bases, the J end by 0 bases, with 16 bases between. Germline V gene data show CDR1 as SGHVS and CDR2 as FQNEAQ.

This clonotype turned up a few times. A much larger clone is a single base away; this may be a read error. This chain connects TRBV6-5 to TRBJ2-5; a weak D match, TRBD2 (5 bases). This CDR3 contains 13 residues. Germline V gene data show CDR1 as MNHEY and CDR2 as SVGAGI. Trimming pared 5 bases from V and 9 bases from J, leaving 16 bases between. CDR3 sequence reads: CASSAGITSPQYF. The DNA of the CDR3 is TGTGCCAGCAGTGCCGGGATCACCTCGCCCCAGTACTTC.

Remarks on this clonotype: Since a much larger clone is just one base distant, this may be a read error. The chain has TRBV29-1 and TRBJ2-7; perhaps TRBD1 as D (6 bases). Germline CDR1 is SQVTM and CDR2 is ANQGSEA. Trimming removed 1 base at V and 10 bases at J, with 17 bases between. The CDR3 has 13 residues. In DNA form, the CDR3 reads TGCAGCGTTGAAGCAGGGGTACGGTGGGCCCAGTACTTC. Residues: CSVEAGVRWAQYF.

This clonotype was recorded once. The CDR3 reads CASSAEGRVEQYF. The CDR3 nucleotides are TGTGCCAGCAGTGCGGAGGGGAGGGTTGAGCAGTACTTC. The rearrangement links TRBV2 to TRBJ2-7; 7 positions match TRBD2. Germline trimming cut 4 bases from V and 7 bases from J; bases unmatched to any gene: 7. The CDR3 consists of 13 residues. The germline gives CDR1 SNHLY, CDR2 FYNNEI.

V usage is TRBV5-1 and J usage is TRBJ2-1, with a tentative D call TRBD1 (6 bases). Per germline, CDR1 SGHRS and CDR2 YFSETQ. This CDR3 is built from 16 residues. Trimming removed 0 bases at V and 3 bases at J, with 13 bases between. CDR3 nucleotide sequence: TGCGCCAGCAGCTTGGTTTTAAGGGACAACTACAATGAGCAGTTCTTC. Its protein is CASSLVLRDNYNEQFF. The variable domain in full, completed from reference TRBV5-1 and TRBJ2-1, reads KAGVTQTPRYLIKTRGQQVTLSCSPISGHRSVSWYQQTPGQGLQFLFEYFSETQRNKGNFPGRFSGRQFSNSRSEMNVSTLELGDSALYLCASSLVLRDNYNEQFFGPGTRLTVL.

This clonotype was counted at least ten times. The V call is TRBV7-2, the J call TRBJ2-1, with D possibly TRBD1 on 5 matching bases. The CDR3 has 14 amino acids. Germline CDR1 reads SGHTA; CDR2 reads FQGNSA. The germline V and J ends were trimmed by 1 base and 7 bases, with 11 bases remaining between them. CDR3 sequence: CASSLEVRVNEQFF. In nucleotides, the CDR3 is TGTGCCAGCAGCTTAGAAGTCAGGGTAAATGAGCAGTTCTTC.

In its sample, this clonotype was seen a few times. CDR3 in DNA: TGTGCCAGCAGTGAATATGGTTTGGGGGGTGGAGAGAACTATGGCTACACCTTC. Residues: CASSEYGLGGGENYGYTF. The V gene is TRBV25-1, the J gene TRBJ1-2; maybe TRBD1 (5 bases). The ends were cut back, 0 bases at V and 2 bases at J, with 19 bases in the middle. This CDR3 region has 18 residues. Germline V lookup: CDR1 MGHDK, CDR2 SYGVNS.